These 21 T cell receptor beta chains share one sample of origin, sequenced in a study of STAT5B mutations in CD4+ large granular lymphocyte leukemia (dated by TCRdb to the early 2020s). The library was built by means of the immunoSEQ multiplex PCR assay. TCRdb provides this immuneACCESS table in a form limited to in-frame rearrangements. Some clones are lacking; in checked studies, under half of them reflect an unresolved V gene, and why the rest are absent is not known. In this sample the table shows tens of thousands of clones, roughly 72% of which occur a single time. Together, the top ten hold 0.25% to 0.35% of the sample. Material: CD4+ T cells from blood buffy coats. The receptor set was obtained from a human donor in good health.

The chain employs TRBV7-2 and TRBJ2-3, with 12 bases fitting TRBD2. J gave up 4 bases and V 8 bases, and 4 bases lay outside the gene matches. CDR1 SGHTA and CDR2 FQGNSA come from the germline V gene. The CDR3 is 14 amino acids. CDR3 residues: CASQTSGRPDTQYF. The DNA for the CDR3 is TGTGCCAGCCAGACTAGCGGGAGACCAGATACGCAGTATTTT. Full variable domain (rest looked up from reference TRBV7-2 and TRBJ2-3): GAGVSQSPSNKVTEKGKDVELRCDPISGHTALYWYRQSLGQGLEFLIYFQGNSAPDKSGLPSDRFSAERTGGSVSTLTIQRTQQEDSAVYLCASQTSGRPDTQYFGPGTRLTVL.

CDR3 in DNA: TGCGCCAGCAGCTTGAGGGGACAGGGGAAAACCCAGGACACTGAAGCTTTCTTT. Its translation is CASSLRGQGKTQDTEAFF. The chain recombines TRBV5-1 with TRBJ1-1; 10 bases are a match to TRBD1. The V and J ends lost 1 base and 3 bases, in that order; junction bases with no gene match: 12. Germline lookup yields CDR1 SGHRS and CDR2 YFSETQ. The CDR3 spans 18 residues.

The V call is TRBV14, the J call TRBJ2-3; D unclear. In germline, CDR1 is SGHDN, CDR2 FVKESK. CDR3 length: 16 residues. V was clipped by 1 base and J by 6 bases, with 17 bases between them. The CDR3 nucleotides are TGTGCCAGCAGCCAAGGACTTTGGACCCCCACCGATACGCAGTATTTT. Its translation: CASSQGLWTPTDTQYF.

The chain combines TRBV2 with TRBJ2-2; D not certain. The CDR3 is made up of 14 amino acids. V lost 6 bases and J lost 2, with 10 bases in between. The germline V gene encodes CDR1 SNHLY and CDR2 FYNNEI. This chain's CDR3 is CASSYYHNTGELFF. CDR3 in DNA: TGTGCCAGCAGCTACTACCATAACACCGGGGAGCTGTTTTTT.

The chain has TRBV25-1 and TRBJ2-7; 8 nucleotides match TRBD2. CDR3 length equals 14 residues. J gave up 6 bases and V 6 bases, and 10 bases lay outside the gene matches. Germline V gives CDR1 MGHDK, CDR2 SYGVNS. In nucleotides, the CDR3 is TGTGCCAGCAGCGGGGGGGCCGAAGGGGTCGAGCAGTACTTC. Its protein is CASSGGAEGVEQYF.

This chain joins TRBV30 and TRBJ1-1, with D possibly TRBD1 on 5 matching bases. This CDR3 contains 13 residues. Looked up from germline, CDR1 is GTSNPN and CDR2 is SVGIG (reference sequence). V lost 0 bases to trimming and J lost 7 bases, with 12 bases between them. In DNA form, the CDR3 reads TGTGCCTGGAGTGTCGCGGGGGGTCTTGAAGCTTTCTTT. Translating gives CAWSVAGGLEAFF. Together with reference TRBV30 and TRBJ1-1, the CDR3 gives the full variable domain: SQTIHQWPATLVQPVGSPLSLECTVEGTSNPNLYWYRQAAGRGLQLLFYSVGIGQISSEVPQNLSASRPQDRQFILSSKKLLLSDSGFYLCAWSVAGGLEAFFGQGTRLTVV.

This sequence joins TRBV9 and TRBJ2-3; D is unresolved. The CDR3 spans 12 residues. V lost 4 bases and J lost 2, with 5 bases in between. The germline V gene has CDR1 SGDLS and CDR2 YYNGEE. This chain's CDR3 is CASSPHTDTQYF. The DNA for the CDR3 is TGTGCCAGCAGCCCCCACACAGATACGCAGTATTTT.

The chain couples TRBV11-3 to TRBJ1-2; D gene uncertain. The CDR3 has 11 amino acids. With 4 bases removed from V and 4 bases from J, the gap between germline ends came to 4 bases. Germline values: CDR1 SGHNT, CDR2 YENEEA. CDR3: CASSSGYGYTF. Here the CDR3 DNA reads TGTGCCAGCAGCTCGGGCTATGGCTACACCTTC.

This rearrangement joins TRBV5-1 to TRBJ2-1; TRBD1 matches at 7 bases. CDR3 length equals 15 residues. Germline CDR1 and CDR2: SGHRS and YFSETQ. V trimming: 4 bases; J trimming: 6 bases; junction bases outside the gene matches: 10. CDR3 residues: CASSGIRGSGNEQFF. The DNA for the CDR3 is TGCGCCAGCAGCGGAATCAGGGGGTCGGGCAATGAGCAGTTCTTC.

The chain uses TRBV30 and TRBJ2-1; D is undetermined. Germline lookup yields CDR1 GTSNPN and CDR2 SVGIG (reference sequence). V gave up 2 bases and J gave up 0 bases, with 5 bases separating them. This CDR3 is 13 amino acids long. The chain's CDR3 is CAWSLSSYNEQFF. The CDR3 DNA reads TGTGCCTGGAGTTTAAGCTCCTACAATGAGCAGTTCTTC. Using reference TRBV30 and TRBJ2-1 for the parts outside the CDR3, the full variable domain is SQTIHQWPATLVQPVGSPLSLECTVEGTSNPNLYWYRQAAGRGLQLLFYSVGIGQISSEVPQNLSASRPQDRQFILSSKKLLLSDSGFYLCAWSLSSYNEQFFGPGTRLTVL.

This rearrangement joins TRBV15 to TRBJ1-1; D may be TRBD1 (6 bases). The germline V gene has CDR1 LNHNV and CDR2 YYDKDF (reference sequence). CDR3 length: 15 residues. V was pared by 0 bases and J by 4 bases, with 12 bases between. DNA for the CDR3: TGTGCCACCAGCAGAGATTTGAACAGGGCCACTGAAGCTTTCTTT. Residues: CATSRDLNRATEAFF.

The chain carries TRBV6-5 and TRBJ1-1; tentative D call: TRBD1 (6 bases). Germline V gene sequence: CDR1 MNHEY, CDR2 SVGAGI. This CDR3 has 11 residues. With 6 bases removed from V and 10 bases from J, the gap between germline ends came to 12 bases. CDR3 residues: CASSQQGSAFF. The CDR3 DNA sequence: TGTGCCAGCAGCCAACAGGGTTCAGCTTTCTTT.

This rearrangement joins TRBV6-6 to TRBJ2-5; D may correspond to TRBD1 or TRBD2 (6 bases each). Trimming left V 6 bases short and J 4 bases short, with 12 bases between. The CDR3 is 13 residues long. Per the germline V gene, CDR1 is MNHNY and CDR2 is SVGAGI (reference sequence). The chain's CDR3 is CASSQEGGETQYF. The CDR3 DNA sequence: TGTGCCAGCAGCCAGGAGGGGGGAGAGACCCAGTACTTC.

V usage is TRBV21-1 and J usage is TRBJ2-5. TRBV21-1 counts as a pseudogene. The CDR3 covers 17 residues. The CDR3 nucleotides read TGTGCCAGCAGCTGGGTCCCTAGACAGGGAGGGGGAGAGACCCAGTACTTC. This codes for CASSWVPRQGGGETQYF.

This chain uses TRBV19 with TRBJ2-6, with D hard to call. Germline V lookup: CDR1 LNHDA, CDR2 SQIVND (reference sequence). This CDR3 comprises 16 residues. Trimming pared 0 bases from V and 4 bases from J, leaving 10 bases between. The CDR3 DNA follows: TGTGCCAGTAGTATAGATCATAGGCCCGGGGCCAACGTCCTGACTTTC. It is translated as CASSIDHRPGANVLTF.

The chain couples TRBV7-2 to TRBJ2-3; D unclear. V dropped 2 bases and J dropped 0 bases, with 6 bases sitting between them. Germline lookup yields CDR1 SGHTA and CDR2 FQGNSA. The CDR3 spans 14 residues. The CDR3 spells CASSLLLSTDTQYF. In nucleotides, the CDR3 is TGTGCCAGCAGCTTACTGCTTAGCACAGATACGCAGTATTTT. Looking up the rest from reference TRBV7-2 and TRBJ2-3 gives the full variable domain: GAGVSQSPSNKVTEKGKDVELRCDPISGHTALYWYRQSLGQGLEFLIYFQGNSAPDKSGLPSDRFSAERTGGSVSTLTIQRTQQEDSAVYLCASSLLLSTDTQYFGPGTRLTVL.

V is TRBV27 and J is TRBJ2-5; 14 bases are a match to TRBD2. CDR1 is MNHEY, CDR2 SMNVEV, per germline (reference sequence). The CDR3 spans 17 residues. Unmatched junction bases numbered 6, after V lost 1 base and J lost 5 bases. The CDR3 sequence: CASSLLGLAGALETQYF. CDR3 DNA: TGTGCCAGCAGTTTATTGGGACTAGCGGGAGCCTTGGAGACCCAGTACTTC.

The chain links TRBV13 to TRBJ2-6, with TRBD1 identical over 10 bases. Germline lookup yields CDR1 PRHDT and CDR2 FYEKMQ (reference sequence). Trimming removed 8 bases from V and 0 bases from J; junction bases left unmatched: 7. This CDR3 comprises 17 residues. CDR3 in amino acids: CASSATGGSSGANVLTF. The CDR3 coding sequence is TGTGCCAGCTCGGCGACAGGGGGCTCCTCTGGGGCCAACGTCCTGACTTTC. The entire variable domain, with the rest obtained from reference TRBV13 and TRBJ2-6, is as follows: AAGVIQSPRHLIKEKRETATLKCYPIPRHDTVYWYQQGPGQDPQFLISFYEKMQSDKGSIPDRFSAQQFSDYHSELNMSSLELGDSALYFCASSATGGSSGANVLTFGAGSRLTVL.

V is TRBV7-9 and J is TRBJ1-2; D gene uncertain. This CDR3 has 14 amino acids. Germline CDR1 is SEHNR and CDR2 is FQNEAQ (reference sequence). Trimming took off 2 bases at V and 8 bases at J, with 15 bases between the two ends. The CDR3 nucleotides read TGTGCCAGCAGCTTAAACGTGGGCGCGGAAGGCTACACCTTC. This codes for CASSLNVGAEGYTF.

The chain uses TRBV2 and TRBJ1-2; a possible D gene is TRBD1 (6 bases). With 6 bases removed from V and 4 bases from J, the gap between germline ends came to 21 bases. The CDR3 has 16 amino acids. Germline V gene lookup returns CDR1 SNHLY and CDR2 FYNNEI. CDR3 sequence: CASRQEGIRQVYGYTF. The CDR3 DNA sequence: TGTGCCAGCAGACAAGAGGGGATTAGACAGGTCTATGGCTACACCTTC.

Here the CDR3 reads CASAGQGNTGELFF. CDR3 coding DNA: TGTGCCAGCGCGGGACAGGGGAACACCGGGGAGCTGTTTTTT. The gene calls are TRBV2 and TRBJ2-2; 9 nucleotides match TRBD1. V shed 8 bases and J 1 base; nucleotides not matched to a gene: 2. This CDR3 has 14 amino acids. The germline V gene encodes CDR1 SNHLY and CDR2 FYNNEI.